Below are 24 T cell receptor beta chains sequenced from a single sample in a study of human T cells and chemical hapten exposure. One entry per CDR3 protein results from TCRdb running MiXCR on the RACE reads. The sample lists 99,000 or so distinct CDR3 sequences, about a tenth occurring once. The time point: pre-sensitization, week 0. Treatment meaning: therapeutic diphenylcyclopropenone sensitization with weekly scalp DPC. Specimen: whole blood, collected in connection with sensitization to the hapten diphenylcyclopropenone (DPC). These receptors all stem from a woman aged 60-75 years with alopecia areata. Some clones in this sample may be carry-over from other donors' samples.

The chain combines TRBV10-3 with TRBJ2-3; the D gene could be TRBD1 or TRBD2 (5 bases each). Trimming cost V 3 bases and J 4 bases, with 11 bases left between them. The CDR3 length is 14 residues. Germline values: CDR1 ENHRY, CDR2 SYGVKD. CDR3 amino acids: CAISDSRDADTQYF. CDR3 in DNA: TGTGCCATCAGTGATTCTAGGGACGCAGATACGCAGTATTTT.

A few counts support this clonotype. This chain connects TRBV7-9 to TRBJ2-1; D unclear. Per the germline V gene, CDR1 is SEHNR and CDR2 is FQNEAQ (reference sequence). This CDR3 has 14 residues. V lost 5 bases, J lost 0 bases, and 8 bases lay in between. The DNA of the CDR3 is TGTGCCAGCAGCGCCTGGGACTCCTACAATGAGCAGTTCTTC. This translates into CASSAWDSYNEQFF.

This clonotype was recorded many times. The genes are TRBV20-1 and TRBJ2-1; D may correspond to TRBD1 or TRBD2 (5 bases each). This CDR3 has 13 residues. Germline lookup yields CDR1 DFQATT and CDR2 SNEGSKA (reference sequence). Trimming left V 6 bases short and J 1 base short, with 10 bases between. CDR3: CSAGAPSYNEQFF. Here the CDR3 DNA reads TGCAGTGCCGGGGCCCCGTCCTACAATGAGCAGTTCTTC.

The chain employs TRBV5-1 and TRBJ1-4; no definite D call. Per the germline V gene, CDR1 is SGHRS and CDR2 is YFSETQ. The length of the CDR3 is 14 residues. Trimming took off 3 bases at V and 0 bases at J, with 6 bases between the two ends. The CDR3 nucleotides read TGCGCCAGCAGCTCTTCGCCAACTAATGAAAAACTGTTTTTT. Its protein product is CASSSSPTNEKLFF.

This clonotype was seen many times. CDR3 sequence (DNA): TGCGCCAGCTGCTATGACACAGAGAATTCACCCCTCCACTTT. This translates into CASCYDTENSPLHF. The V and J genes are TRBV5-1 and TRBJ1-6; D is uncertain. In germline, CDR1 is SGHRS, CDR2 YFSETQ. V lost 7 bases and J 7 bases, leaving 15 bases between the germline ends. CDR3 length: 14 residues.

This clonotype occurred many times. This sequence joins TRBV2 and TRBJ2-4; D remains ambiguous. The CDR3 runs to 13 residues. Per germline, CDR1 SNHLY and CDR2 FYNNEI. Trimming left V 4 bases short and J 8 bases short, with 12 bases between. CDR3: CASSVVVVDIQYF. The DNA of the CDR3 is TGTGCCAGCAGTGTAGTGGTTGTGGACATTCAGTACTTC.

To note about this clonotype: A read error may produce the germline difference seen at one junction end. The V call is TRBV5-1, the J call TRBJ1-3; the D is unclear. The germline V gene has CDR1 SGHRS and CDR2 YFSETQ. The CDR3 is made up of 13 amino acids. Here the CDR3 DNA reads TGCGCCAGCAGCTTCGGCTCTGAAAACACCATATATTTT. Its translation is CASSFGSENTIYF.

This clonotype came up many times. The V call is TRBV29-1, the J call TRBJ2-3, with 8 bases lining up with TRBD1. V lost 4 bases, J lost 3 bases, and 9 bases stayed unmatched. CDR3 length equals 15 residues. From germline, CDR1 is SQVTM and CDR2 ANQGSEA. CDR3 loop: CSVVGDRFNTDTQYF. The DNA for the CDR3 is TGCAGCGTTGTCGGGGACAGGTTTAATACAGATACGCAGTATTTT.

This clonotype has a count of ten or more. The CDR3, as DNA: TGTGCCAGCAGCCTAGATAGGACAACTAATGAAAAACTGTTTTTT. It yields the protein CASSLDRTTNEKLFF. V and J are TRBV4-2 and TRBJ1-4; D not resolved. The length of the CDR3 is 15 residues. Trimming shortened V by 4 bases and J by 0 bases, and 9 bases separated the two germline ends. CDR1 LGHNA and CDR2 YNFKEQ come from the germline V gene.

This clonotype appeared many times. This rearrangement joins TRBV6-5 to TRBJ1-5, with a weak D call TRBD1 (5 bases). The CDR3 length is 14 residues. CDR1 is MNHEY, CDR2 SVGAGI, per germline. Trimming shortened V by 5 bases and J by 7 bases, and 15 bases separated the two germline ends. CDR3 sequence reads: CASSAQGSGQPQHF. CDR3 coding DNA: TGTGCCAGCAGTGCTCAGGGTTCGGGACAGCCCCAGCATTTT.

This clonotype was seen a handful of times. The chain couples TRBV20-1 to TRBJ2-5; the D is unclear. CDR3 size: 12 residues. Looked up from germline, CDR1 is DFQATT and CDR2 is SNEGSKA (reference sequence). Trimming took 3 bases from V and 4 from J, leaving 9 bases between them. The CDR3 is CSASPPLETQYF. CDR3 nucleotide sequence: TGCAGTGCTAGTCCACCGCTAGAGACCCAGTACTTC.

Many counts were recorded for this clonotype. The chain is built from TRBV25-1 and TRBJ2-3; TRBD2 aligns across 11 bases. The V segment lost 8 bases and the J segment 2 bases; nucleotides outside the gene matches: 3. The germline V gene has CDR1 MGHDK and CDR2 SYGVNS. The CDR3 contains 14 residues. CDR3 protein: CASGGLADTDTQYF. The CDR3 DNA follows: TGTGCCAGCGGGGGACTAGCGGACACAGATACGCAGTATTTT. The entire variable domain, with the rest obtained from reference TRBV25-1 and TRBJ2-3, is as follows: EADIYQTPRYLVIGTGKKITLECSQTMGHDKMYWYQQDPGMELHLIHYSYGVNSTEKGDLSSESTVSRIRTEHFPLTLESARPSHTSQYLCASGGLADTDTQYFGPGTRLTVL.

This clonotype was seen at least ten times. Here the CDR3 reads CASRPGQGNTQYF. The CDR3 coding sequence is TGTGCCAGCAGGCCGGGACAGGGGAATACGCAGTATTTT. V usage is TRBV6-1 and J usage is TRBJ2-3; TRBD1 agrees at 10 bases. The CDR3 is 13 residues long. The J segment lost 7 bases and the V segment lost 6 bases, leaving 4 bases of the junction unmatched. Germline CDR1 MNHNS, CDR2 SASEGT.

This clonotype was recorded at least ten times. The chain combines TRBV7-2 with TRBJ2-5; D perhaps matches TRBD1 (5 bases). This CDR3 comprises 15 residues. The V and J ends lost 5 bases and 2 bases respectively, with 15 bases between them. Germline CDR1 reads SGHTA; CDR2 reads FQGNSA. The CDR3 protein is CASSESAGWQETQYF. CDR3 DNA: TGTGCCAGCAGCGAGTCGGCAGGGTGGCAAGAGACCCAGTACTTC.

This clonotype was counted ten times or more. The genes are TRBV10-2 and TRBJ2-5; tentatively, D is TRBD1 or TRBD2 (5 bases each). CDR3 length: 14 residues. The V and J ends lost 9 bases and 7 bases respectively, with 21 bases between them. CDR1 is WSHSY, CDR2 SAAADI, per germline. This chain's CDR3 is CASQMNGGIGTQYF. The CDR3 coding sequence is TGCGCCAGTCAGATGAATGGGGGTATAGGGACCCAGTACTTC.

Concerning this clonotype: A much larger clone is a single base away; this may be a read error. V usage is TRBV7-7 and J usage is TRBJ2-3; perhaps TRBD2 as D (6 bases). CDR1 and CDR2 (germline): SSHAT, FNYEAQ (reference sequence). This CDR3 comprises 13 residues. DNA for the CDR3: TGTGCTAGCTCAGTCCAGGGCGGGGATATGCAGTATTTT. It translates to CASSVQGGDMQYF.

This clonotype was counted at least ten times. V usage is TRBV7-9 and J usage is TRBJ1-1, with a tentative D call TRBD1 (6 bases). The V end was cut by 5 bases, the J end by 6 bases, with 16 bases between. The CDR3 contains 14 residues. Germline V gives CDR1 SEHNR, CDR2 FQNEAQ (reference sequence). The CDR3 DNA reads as TGTGCCAGCAGCCAGATGGGACAATCGGCTGAAGCTTTCTTT. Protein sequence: CASSQMGQSAEAFF.

The CDR3 here is CASSYSSGTGYGYTF. The CDR3 bases are TGTGCCAGCAGTTACTCGAGCGGGACCGGCTATGGCTACACCTTC. V and J are TRBV6-6 and TRBJ1-2; a weak D match, TRBD1 (5 bases). The V gene lost 0 bases and the J gene lost 4 bases, with 12 bases spanning the gap. Germline-derived CDR1 and CDR2 are MNHNY and SVGAGI (reference sequence). The CDR3 has 15 residues.

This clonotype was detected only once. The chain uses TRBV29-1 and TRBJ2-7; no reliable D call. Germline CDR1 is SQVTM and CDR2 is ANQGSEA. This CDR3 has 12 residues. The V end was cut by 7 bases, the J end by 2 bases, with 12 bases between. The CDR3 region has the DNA TGCAGCGCCGTGACGGATACCTACGAGCAGTACTTC. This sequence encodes CSAVTDTYEQYF.

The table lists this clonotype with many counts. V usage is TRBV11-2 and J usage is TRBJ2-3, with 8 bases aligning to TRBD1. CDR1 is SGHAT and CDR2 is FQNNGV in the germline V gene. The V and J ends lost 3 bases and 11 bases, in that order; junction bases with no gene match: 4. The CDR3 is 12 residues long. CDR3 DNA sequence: TGTGCCAGCAGCTTGGACAGGGAGAAGCAGTATTTT. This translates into CASSLDREKQYF.

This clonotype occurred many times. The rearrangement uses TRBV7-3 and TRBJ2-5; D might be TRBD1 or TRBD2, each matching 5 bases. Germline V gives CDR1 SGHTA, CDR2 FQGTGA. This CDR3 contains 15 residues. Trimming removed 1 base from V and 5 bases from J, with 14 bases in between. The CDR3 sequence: CASSLRGPGFETQYF. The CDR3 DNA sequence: TGTGCCAGCAGCTTAAGAGGGCCAGGGTTCGAGACCCAGTACTTC. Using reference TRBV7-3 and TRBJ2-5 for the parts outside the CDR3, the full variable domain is GAGVSQTPSNKVTEKGKYVELRCDPISGHTALYWYRQSLGQGPEFLIYFQGTGAADDSGLPNDRFFAVRPEGSVSTLKIQRTERGDSAVYLCASSLRGPGFETQYFGPGTRLLVL.

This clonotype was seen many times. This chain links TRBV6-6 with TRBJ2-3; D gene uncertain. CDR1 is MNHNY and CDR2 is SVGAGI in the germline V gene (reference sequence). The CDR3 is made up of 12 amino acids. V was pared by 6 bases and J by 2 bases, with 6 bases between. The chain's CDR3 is CASRPNTDTQYF. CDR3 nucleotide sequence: TGTGCCAGCAGACCCAACACAGATACGCAGTATTTT.

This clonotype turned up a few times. The chain's CDR3 is CAISGGPETQYF. The CDR3 nucleotides are TGTGCCATCAGTGGGGGTCCAGAGACCCAGTACTTC. The chain has TRBV10-3 and TRBJ2-5; the D is unclear. CDR3 length equals 12 residues. Germline CDR1 and CDR2: ENHRY and SYGVKD. V was cut by 4 bases and J by 4 bases, with 7 bases left in between.

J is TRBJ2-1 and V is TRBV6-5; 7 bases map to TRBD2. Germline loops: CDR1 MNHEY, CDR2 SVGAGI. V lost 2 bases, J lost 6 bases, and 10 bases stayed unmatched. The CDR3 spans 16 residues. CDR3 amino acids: CASSYGGGAPGNEQFF. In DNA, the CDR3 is TGTGCCAGCAGTTACGGCGGGGGAGCCCCCGGCAATGAGCAGTTCTTC.